Listed below are T cell receptor beta chains from one sample, sequenced in a study of human T cells and chemical hapten exposure. TCRdb analysed the RACE reads with MiXCR anew, one entry per CDR3 protein. The data show more than 85,000 distinct CDR3 sequences, roughly 9% seen once. The sample consisted of whole blood, taken in connection with sensitization to the hapten diphenylcyclopropenone (DPC). The receptors were gathered from a woman in her thirties or forties with alopecia areata. Some clones in this sample may be carry-over from other donors' samples. CDR3s include the opening cysteine and the closing phenylalanine or tryptophan. Fields, in order: clone size, J gene, V gene, D gene, CDR3 length, CDR3 DNA, CDR3 protein. D genes are given only for firm matches. Rows give clone size only sometimes, using once, few, many, or a class for an expanded clone.

clone_size: -; j_call: TRBJ1-3; v_call: TRBV29-1; d_call: -; cdr3_length: 13; cdr3_nt: TGCAGCGTTGAAGAGGGCGGAGGAAACACCATATATTTT; cdr3_aa: CSVEEGGGNTIYF
clone_size: many; j_call: TRBJ2-7; v_call: TRBV12-3/TRBV12-4; d_call: TRBD1; cdr3_length: 12; cdr3_nt: TGTGCCAGCAGTTTGGCGAACAGGGGTCTTTACTTC; cdr3_aa: CASSLANRGLYF
clone_size: -; j_call: TRBJ2-3; v_call: TRBV5-1; d_call: TRBD2; cdr3_length: 17; cdr3_nt: TGCGCCAGCAGCTTGGCCAAGGCGCGGGGGGCGGAAGATACGCAGTATTTT; cdr3_aa: CASSLAKARGAEDTQYF
clone_size: -; j_call: TRBJ2-3; v_call: TRBV27; d_call: TRBD2; cdr3_length: 14; cdr3_nt: TGTGCCAGCAACGTCCGGGGGGGGGCCGATACGCAGTATTTT; cdr3_aa: CASNVRGGADTQYF
clone_size: -; j_call: TRBJ1-6; v_call: TRBV12-3/TRBV12-4; d_call: -; cdr3_length: 13; cdr3_nt: TGTGCCAGCAGTTTGATGGGGAATTCACCCCTCCACTTT; cdr3_aa: CASSLMGNSPLHF
clone_size: many; j_call: TRBJ2-7; v_call: TRBV20-1; d_call: -; cdr3_length: 11; cdr3_nt: TGCAGTGCTAGTTACGGCTACGAGCAGTACTTC; cdr3_aa: CSASYGYEQYF
clone_size: -; j_call: TRBJ2-6; v_call: TRBV4-2; d_call: TRBD2; cdr3_length: 18; cdr3_nt: TGTGCCAGCAGCTCCAGAGGGGAGGGATACTCTGGGGCCAACGTCCTGACTTTC; cdr3_aa: CASSSRGEGYSGANVLTF
clone_size: -; j_call: TRBJ1-4; v_call: TRBV7-2; d_call: -; cdr3_length: 14; cdr3_nt: TGTGCCAGCACATGGACGGCGAATAATGAAAAACTGTTTTTT; cdr3_aa: CASTWTANNEKLFF
clone_size: -; j_call: TRBJ2-1; v_call: TRBV20-1; d_call: TRBD2; cdr3_length: 14; cdr3_nt: TGCAGTGCGCGCGGGGGGGTCTCCTACAATGAGCAGTTCTTC; cdr3_aa: CSARGGVSYNEQFF
clone_size: -; j_call: TRBJ2-3; v_call: TRBV7-2; d_call: -; cdr3_length: 15; cdr3_nt: TGTGCCAGCACCTTCGGGGGGCCCGGCACAGATACGCAGTATTTT; cdr3_aa: CASTFGGPGTDTQYF
clone_size: -; j_call: TRBJ2-7; v_call: TRBV5-1; d_call: -; cdr3_length: 14; cdr3_nt: TGCGCCAGCAGCTTGGCGGGGGATACACCCGAGCAGTACTTC; cdr3_aa: CASSLAGDTPEQYF
clone_size: many; j_call: TRBJ2-7; v_call: TRBV6-2/TRBV6-3; d_call: TRBD1; cdr3_length: 14; cdr3_nt: TGTGCCAGCAGCCGGGGACAGGGAGTGTACGAGCAGTACTTC; cdr3_aa: CASSRGQGVYEQYF
clone_size: many; j_call: TRBJ2-1; v_call: TRBV18; d_call: -; cdr3_length: 15; cdr3_nt: TGTGCCAGCTCACCATTAAGCTTCTCCTACAATGAGCAGTTCTTC; cdr3_aa: CASSPLSFSYNEQFF
clone_size: many; j_call: TRBJ1-6; v_call: TRBV29-1; d_call: -; cdr3_length: 13; cdr3_nt: TGCAGCGTTTCTAGGACGGAGAATTCACCCCTCCACTTT; cdr3_aa: CSVSRTENSPLHF
clone_size: -; j_call: TRBJ2-1; v_call: TRBV4-3; d_call: -; cdr3_length: 17; cdr3_nt: TGCGCCAGCAGCCAATGGCTAGGACAGAGCTCCTACAATGAGCAGTTCTTC; cdr3_aa: CASSQWLGQSSYNEQFF
clone_size: few; j_call: TRBJ1-5; v_call: TRBV30; d_call: -; cdr3_length: 12; cdr3_nt: TGTGCCTGGCAACAGGGAAATCAGCCCCAGCATTTT; cdr3_aa: CAWQQGNQPQHF
clone_size: few; j_call: TRBJ1-5; v_call: TRBV12-3/TRBV12-4; d_call: -; cdr3_length: 14; cdr3_nt: TGTGCCAGCAGACAGGGATTCATGGATCAGCCCCAGCATTTT; cdr3_aa: CASRQGFMDQPQHF
clone_size: many; j_call: TRBJ2-7; v_call: TRBV13; d_call: -; cdr3_length: 14; cdr3_nt: TGTGCCAGCAGCAGCCGGACACATTCCTACGAGCAGTACTTC; cdr3_aa: CASSSRTHSYEQYF
clone_size: many; j_call: TRBJ2-5; v_call: TRBV7-6; d_call: -; cdr3_length: 16; cdr3_nt: TGTGCCAGCAGCTTAGTACCCTACCTATCTCAAGAGACCCAGTACTTC; cdr3_aa: CASSLVPYLSQETQYF
clone_size: -; j_call: TRBJ2-7; v_call: TRBV3-2; d_call: -; cdr3_length: 17; cdr3_nt: TGTGCCAGCAGCCAAGTTTATCCCGGGACGGGGACCTACGAGCAGTACTTC; cdr3_aa: CASSQVYPGTGTYEQYF
clone_size: -; j_call: TRBJ1-4; v_call: TRBV7-2; d_call: TRBD1; cdr3_length: 15; cdr3_nt: TGTGCCAGCGGGGTGACAGGGTCAACTAATGAAAAACTGTTTTTT; cdr3_aa: CASGVTGSTNEKLFF
clone_size: many; j_call: TRBJ2-7; v_call: TRBV12-3/TRBV12-4; d_call: -; cdr3_length: 14; cdr3_nt: TGTGCCAGCAGTTACTTGGACAACTCCTACGAGCAGTACTTC; cdr3_aa: CASSYLDNSYEQYF
clone_size: many; j_call: TRBJ2-5; v_call: TRBV5-1; d_call: -; cdr3_length: 14; cdr3_nt: TGCGCCAGCAGCCTACCCCCCCAGGAAGAGACCCAGTACTTC; cdr3_aa: CASSLPPQEETQYF
clone_size: few; j_call: TRBJ2-3; v_call: TRBV12-3/TRBV12-4; d_call: -; cdr3_length: 15; cdr3_nt: TGTGCCAGCAGATTTTCCCCCTCCGGCGCAGATACGCAGTATTTT; cdr3_aa: CASRFSPSGADTQYF
clone_size: many; j_call: TRBJ2-3; v_call: TRBV7-2; d_call: TRBD2; cdr3_length: 17; cdr3_nt: TGTGCCAGCAGCTTCCTCTCTAGCGGGGGGAGGTCAGATACGCAGTATTTT; cdr3_aa: CASSFLSSGGRSDTQYF
clone_size: few; j_call: TRBJ2-5; v_call: TRBV11-2; d_call: TRBD1; cdr3_length: 16; cdr3_nt: TGTGCCAGCAGCCTCCTTGGGACAGGGGGACAAGAGACCCAGTACTTC; cdr3_aa: CASSLLGTGGQETQYF
clone_size: -; j_call: TRBJ1-5; v_call: TRBV3-1; d_call: -; cdr3_length: 16; cdr3_nt: TGTGCCAGCAGTCTCGGGCGGAGTCCTAGCAATCAGCCCCAGCATTTT; cdr3_aa: CASSLGRSPSNQPQHF
clone_size: -; j_call: TRBJ1-5; v_call: TRBV30; d_call: -; cdr3_length: 13; cdr3_nt: TGTGCCTGGAGTGTAGGTTGGGATCAGCCCCAGCATTTT; cdr3_aa: CAWSVGWDQPQHF
clone_size: few; j_call: TRBJ1-1; v_call: TRBV20-1; d_call: TRBD1; cdr3_length: 17; cdr3_nt: TGCAGTGCTCGACGGGGACAGGAAACAGTCCCGAACACTGAAGCTTTCTTT; cdr3_aa: CSARRGQETVPNTEAFF
clone_size: few; j_call: TRBJ1-6; v_call: TRBV5-1; d_call: TRBD1; cdr3_length: 15; cdr3_nt: TGCGCCAGCAGCATGGGGACAGCCCAAATGGCGCCCCTCCACTTT; cdr3_aa: CASSMGTAQMAPLHF
clone_size: many; j_call: TRBJ1-5; v_call: TRBV18; d_call: -; cdr3_length: 17; cdr3_nt: TGTGCCAGCTCACCCGCGGGCGCCCCGAGGAGCAATCAGCCCCAGCATTTT; cdr3_aa: CASSPAGAPRSNQPQHF
clone_size: many; j_call: TRBJ2-7; v_call: TRBV7-2; d_call: -; cdr3_length: 14; cdr3_nt: TGTGCCAGCAGCCCCCCCGGACAGCTCTACGAGCAGTACTTC; cdr3_aa: CASSPPGQLYEQYF
clone_size: few; j_call: TRBJ1-1; v_call: TRBV29-1; d_call: -; cdr3_length: 12; cdr3_nt: TGCAGCGCCGGGAGTGGGGCCCCTAGAGCTTTCTTT; cdr3_aa: CSAGSGAPRAFF
clone_size: few; j_call: TRBJ2-2; v_call: TRBV19; d_call: TRBD1; cdr3_length: 18; cdr3_nt: TGTGCCAGTAGTATACCGTCCTTTACAGGGGGGAACACCGGGGAGCTGTTTTTT; cdr3_aa: CASSIPSFTGGNTGELFF
clone_size: many; j_call: TRBJ1-5; v_call: TRBV7-9; d_call: -; cdr3_length: 14; cdr3_nt: TGTGCCAGCAGCTTACAAGACACCAATCAGCCCCAGCATTTT; cdr3_aa: CASSLQDTNQPQHF
clone_size: many; j_call: TRBJ2-1; v_call: TRBV4-3; d_call: -; cdr3_length: 16; cdr3_nt: TGCGCCAGCAGCCAAGATCCCCCGGTGATTAGGAATGAGCAGTTCTTC; cdr3_aa: CASSQDPPVIRNEQFF
clone_size: many; j_call: TRBJ1-1; v_call: TRBV27; d_call: -; cdr3_length: 13; cdr3_nt: TGTGCCAGCAGTTTTTCGGTGAACACTGAAGCTTTCTTT; cdr3_aa: CASSFSVNTEAFF
clone_size: few; j_call: TRBJ1-1; v_call: TRBV6-2/TRBV6-3; d_call: -; cdr3_length: 12; cdr3_nt: TGTGCCAGCAGCTTGTCGGGAACTGAAGCTTTCTTT; cdr3_aa: CASSLSGTEAFF
clone_size: few; j_call: TRBJ1-2; v_call: TRBV6-5; d_call: -; cdr3_length: 13; cdr3_nt: TGTGCCAGCAGTTACTCAGTTGGCTATGGCTACACCTTC; cdr3_aa: CASSYSVGYGYTF
clone_size: many; j_call: TRBJ1-1; v_call: TRBV12-3/TRBV12-4; d_call: TRBD1; cdr3_length: 14; cdr3_nt: TGTGCCAGCAGTGCGACAGGGCTGGGGACTGAAGCTTTCTTT; cdr3_aa: CASSATGLGTEAFF
clone_size: few; j_call: TRBJ1-1; v_call: TRBV7-8; d_call: TRBD1; cdr3_length: 15; cdr3_nt: TGTGCCAGCAGCTTAGAGGACAGGGGACGGACTGAAGCTTTCTTT; cdr3_aa: CASSLEDRGRTEAFF
clone_size: few; j_call: TRBJ1-5; v_call: TRBV4-3; d_call: TRBD1; cdr3_length: 16; cdr3_nt: TGCGCCAGCAGCCAAGGTAGACAGGGGCACAATCAGCCCCAGCATTTT; cdr3_aa: CASSQGRQGHNQPQHF
clone_size: few; j_call: TRBJ2-3; v_call: TRBV7-9; d_call: -; cdr3_length: 12; cdr3_nt: TGTGCCAGCACCCAGGGCTCCGATACGCAGTATTTT; cdr3_aa: CASTQGSDTQYF
clone_size: many; j_call: TRBJ1-1; v_call: TRBV14; d_call: TRBD1; cdr3_length: 14; cdr3_nt: TGTGCCAGCCGTAGGACAGGGGAGAACACTGAAGCTTTCTTT; cdr3_aa: CASRRTGENTEAFF
clone_size: many; j_call: TRBJ2-6; v_call: TRBV6-2/TRBV6-3; d_call: -; cdr3_length: 16; cdr3_nt: TGTGCCAGCAGCTCATTTGGGGACTCTGGGGCCAACGTCCTGACTTTC; cdr3_aa: CASSSFGDSGANVLTF
clone_size: many; j_call: TRBJ1-1; v_call: TRBV7-8; d_call: -; cdr3_length: 14; cdr3_nt: TGTGCCAGCAGTCGAGAGGGCATGAACACTGAAGCTTTCTTT; cdr3_aa: CASSREGMNTEAFF
clone_size: -; j_call: TRBJ2-7; v_call: TRBV12-3/TRBV12-4; d_call: -; cdr3_length: 14; cdr3_nt: TGTGCCAGCAAGAGTAATAGGGCGCGAGACGAGCAGTACTTC; cdr3_aa: CASKSNRARDEQYF